The rows below give T cell receptor beta chains drawn from one sample of a study of CD8 T cells in Susac syndrome. TCRdb re-analysed the immunoSEQ multiplex PCR reads in MiXCR, keeping a single row per CDR3 protein. Counted here are under 200,000 distinct CDR3 sequences, about 96% occurring once; the ten biggest clones make up 0.1% to 0.15%. Source material: CD4+ T cells from PBMCs. All receptors derive from a human donor with Susac syndrome. The CDR3 runs from the conserved cysteine through the conserved F or W.

TRBV7-6 CASSLESGLRETQYF
TRBV20-1 CSAREALGASSEQYF
TRBV29-1 CSVSISGNEAFF
TRBV18 CASSPSGAGGAFF
TRBV12-3/TRBV12-4 CASSSTGGSGGYTF
TRBV27 CASRSGLAGVNEQFF
TRBV20-1 CSAWDRGTDTQYF
TRBV27 CASSSTGGSYGYTF
TRBV4-3 CASSQVGGFNGYTF
TRBV28 CASSFQDRGNQPQHF
TRBV25-1 CASSGPSGGANIQYF
TRBV28 CASSKLKSQPQHF
TRBV5-4 CASSFPEDPTYTGELFF
TRBV12-3/TRBV12-4 CASRHVPIYNEQFF
TRBV15 CATSSSTGNGPGRYF
TRBV5-4 CASSRGQGFPGNEQFF
TRBV4-3 CASSQNVGGRGIEQFF
TRBV6-6 CASSSVAANSPLHF
TRBV4-2 CASSQDSAGGNEQFF
TRBV24-1 CATSLSPRDYGYTF
TRBV25-1 CASSTLGSPLHF
TRBV9 CASESGLSTDTQYF
TRBV29-1 CSVGSGGNEKLFF
TRBV6-5 CASSYLGGTEAFF
TRBV12-3/TRBV12-4 CASGGTAVITDTQYF
TRBV2 CASSVDRAGANVLTF
TRBV20-1 CSARVRTRTQETQYF
TRBV25-1 CASSEQALQGWWNQPQHF
TRBV29-1 CSVEELGSGNTIYF
TRBV4-1 CASSQDWGVGNTIYF
TRBV6-5 CASSGEGEGGELFF
TRBV5-6 CASLIRDNVYNEQFF
TRBV24-1 CATSDHQSASYEQYF
TRBV29-1 CSVPRGQEYGYTF
TRBV6-2/TRBV6-3 CASTRAGVPNEQFF
TRBV29-1 CSVLGGGGLYGYTF
TRBV28 CASSITGANEKLFF
TRBV7-2 CASSLNSGGYTF
TRBV10-3 CAIRASGGQETQYF
TRBV5-5 CASSLGPAGYQETQYF
TRBV12-3/TRBV12-4 CASSFSNRVNTEAFF
TRBV19 CASSIVQGAQNTQYF
TRBV30 CAWIGMNTEAFF
TRBV9 CASSASDNEQFF
TRBV5-6 CASSLRAVRDNEQFF
TRBV29-1 CSVVFNQNEQYF
TRBV30 CAWGTYEQYF
TRBV24-1 CATSERTSGSSEQFF
TRBV4-2 CASSQEQGAAQPQHF
TRBV28 CASSVVTNGYTF
TRBV24-1 CATSDSGGRDNEQFF
TRBV7-2 CASVSGLYSYNEQFF
TRBV11-1 CASSLDFRTDTQYF
TRBV13 CASSPTGSSRNEQFF
TRBV5-6 CASSHGRIWAYGYTF